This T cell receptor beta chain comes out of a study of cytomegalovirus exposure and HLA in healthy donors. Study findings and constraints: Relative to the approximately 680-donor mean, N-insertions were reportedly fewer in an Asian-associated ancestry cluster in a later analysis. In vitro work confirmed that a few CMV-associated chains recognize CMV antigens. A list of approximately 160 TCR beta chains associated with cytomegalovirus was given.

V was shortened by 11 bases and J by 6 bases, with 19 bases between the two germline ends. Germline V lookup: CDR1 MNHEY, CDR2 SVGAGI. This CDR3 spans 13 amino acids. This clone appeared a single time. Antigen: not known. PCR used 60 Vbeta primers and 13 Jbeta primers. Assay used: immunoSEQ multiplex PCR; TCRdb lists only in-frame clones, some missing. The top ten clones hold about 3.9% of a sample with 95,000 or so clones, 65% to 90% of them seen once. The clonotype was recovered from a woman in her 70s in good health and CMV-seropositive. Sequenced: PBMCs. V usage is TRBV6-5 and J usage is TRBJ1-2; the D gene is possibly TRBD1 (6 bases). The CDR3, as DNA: TGTGCCCCCAAGGTAGGGGGAAGTCATGGCTACACCTTC. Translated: CAPKVGGSHGYTF.